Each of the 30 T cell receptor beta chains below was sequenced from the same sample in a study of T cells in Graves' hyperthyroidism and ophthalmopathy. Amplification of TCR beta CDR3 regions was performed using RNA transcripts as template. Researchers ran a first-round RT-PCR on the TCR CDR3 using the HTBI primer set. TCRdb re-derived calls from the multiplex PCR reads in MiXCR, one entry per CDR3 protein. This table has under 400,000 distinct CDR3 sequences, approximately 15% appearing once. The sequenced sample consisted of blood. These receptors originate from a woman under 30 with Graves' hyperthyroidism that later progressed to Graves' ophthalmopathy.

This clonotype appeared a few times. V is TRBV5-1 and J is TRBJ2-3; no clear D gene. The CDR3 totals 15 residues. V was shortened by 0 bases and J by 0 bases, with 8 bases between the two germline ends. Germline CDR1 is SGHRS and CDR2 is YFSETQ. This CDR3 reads CASSLGSVSTDTQYF. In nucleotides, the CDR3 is TGCGCCAGCAGCTTGGGGTCGGTTAGCACAGATACGCAGTATTTT.

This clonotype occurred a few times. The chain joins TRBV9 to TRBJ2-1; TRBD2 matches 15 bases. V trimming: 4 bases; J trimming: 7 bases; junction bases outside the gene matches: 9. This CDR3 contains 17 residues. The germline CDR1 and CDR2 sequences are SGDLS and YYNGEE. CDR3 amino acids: CASSSGLAGGPRNEQFF. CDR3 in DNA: TGTGCCAGCAGCTCAGGACTAGCGGGAGGGCCGCGGAATGAGCAGTTCTTC.

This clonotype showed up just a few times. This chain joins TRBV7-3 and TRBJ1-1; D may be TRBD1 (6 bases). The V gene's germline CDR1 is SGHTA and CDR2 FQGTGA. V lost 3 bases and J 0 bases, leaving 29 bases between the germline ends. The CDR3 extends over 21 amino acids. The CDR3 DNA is TGTGCCAGCAGCTTTTGGGTGACTTTAGGGAGAGGACAGTTGGTGAACACTGAAGCTTTCTTT. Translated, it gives CASSFWVTLGRGQLVNTEAFF.

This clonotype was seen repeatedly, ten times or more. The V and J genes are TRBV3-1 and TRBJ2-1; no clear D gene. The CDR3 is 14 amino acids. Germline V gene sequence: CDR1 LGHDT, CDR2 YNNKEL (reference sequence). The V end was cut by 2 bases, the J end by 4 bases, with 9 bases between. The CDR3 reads CASSQTQRYNEQFF. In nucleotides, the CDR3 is TGTGCCAGCAGCCAAACACAACGATACAATGAGCAGTTCTTC.

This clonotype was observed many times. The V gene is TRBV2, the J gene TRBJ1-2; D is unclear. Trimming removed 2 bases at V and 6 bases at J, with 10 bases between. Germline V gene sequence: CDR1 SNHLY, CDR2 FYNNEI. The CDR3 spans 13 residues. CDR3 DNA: TGTGCCAGCAGTGAATTGGGGTTAGATGGCTACACCTTC. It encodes CASSELGLDGYTF. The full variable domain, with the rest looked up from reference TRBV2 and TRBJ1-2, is EPEVTQTPSHQVTQMGQEVILRCVPISNHLYFYWYRQILGQKVEFLVSFYNNEISEKSEIFDDQFSVERPDGSNFTLKIRSTKLEDSAMYFCASSELGLDGYTFGSGTRLTVV.

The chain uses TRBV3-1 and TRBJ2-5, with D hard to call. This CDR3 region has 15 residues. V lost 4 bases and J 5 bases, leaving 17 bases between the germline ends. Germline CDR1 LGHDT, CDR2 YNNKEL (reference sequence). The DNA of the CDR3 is TGTGCCAGCAGCCCCCTGACAAGGGTGGGCGAGACCCAGTACTTC. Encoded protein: CASSPLTRVGETQYF.

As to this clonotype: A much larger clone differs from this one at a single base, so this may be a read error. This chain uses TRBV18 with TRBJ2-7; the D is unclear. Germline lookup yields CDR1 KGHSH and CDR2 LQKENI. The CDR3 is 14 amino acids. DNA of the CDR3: TGTGCCAACTCACCATTCGATTACTCCTACGAGCAGTACTTC. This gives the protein CANSPFDYSYEQYF. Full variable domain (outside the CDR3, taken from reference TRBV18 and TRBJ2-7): NAGVMQNPRHLVRRRGQEARLRCSPMKGHSHVYWYRQLPEEGLKFMVYLQKENIIDESGMPKERFSAEFPKEGPSILRIQQVVRGDSAAYFCANSPFDYSYEQYFGPGTRLTVT.

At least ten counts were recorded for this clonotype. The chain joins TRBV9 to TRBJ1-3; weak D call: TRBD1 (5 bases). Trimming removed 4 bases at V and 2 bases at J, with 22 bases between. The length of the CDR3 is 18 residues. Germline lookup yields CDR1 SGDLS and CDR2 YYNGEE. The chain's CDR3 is CASSSPLGTDGPGNTIYF. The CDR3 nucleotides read TGTGCCAGCAGCTCTCCCCTTGGGACCGACGGCCCTGGAAACACCATATATTTT.

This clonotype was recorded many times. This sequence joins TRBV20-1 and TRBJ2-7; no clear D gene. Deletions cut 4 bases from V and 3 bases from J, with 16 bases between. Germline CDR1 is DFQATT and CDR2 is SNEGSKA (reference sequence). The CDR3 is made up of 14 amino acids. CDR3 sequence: CSAKRLDHNYEQYF. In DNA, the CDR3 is TGCAGTGCTAAGAGGTTGGACCATAACTACGAGCAGTACTTC.

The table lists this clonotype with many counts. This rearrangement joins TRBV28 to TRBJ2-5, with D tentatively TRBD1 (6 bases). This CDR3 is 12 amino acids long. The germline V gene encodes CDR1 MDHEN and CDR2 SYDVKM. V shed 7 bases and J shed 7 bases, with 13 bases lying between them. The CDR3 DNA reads TGTGCCAGCAATGCCCGAGGGGGGACCCAGTACTTC. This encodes CASNARGGTQYF.

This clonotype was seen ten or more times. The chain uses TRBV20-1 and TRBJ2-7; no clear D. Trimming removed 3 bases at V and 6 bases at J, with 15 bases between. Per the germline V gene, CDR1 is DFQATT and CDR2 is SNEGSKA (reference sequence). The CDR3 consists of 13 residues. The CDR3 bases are TGCAGTGCTAGTCAGGACCTCCGGCCCGAGCAGTACTTC. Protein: CSASQDLRPEQYF.

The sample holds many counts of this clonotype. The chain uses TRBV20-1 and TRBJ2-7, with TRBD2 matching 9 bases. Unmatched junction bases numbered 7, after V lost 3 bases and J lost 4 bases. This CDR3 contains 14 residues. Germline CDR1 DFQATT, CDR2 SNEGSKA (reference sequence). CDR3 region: CSASWLAGKYEQYF. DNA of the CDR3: TGCAGTGCTAGTTGGCTAGCGGGAAAGTACGAGCAGTACTTC.

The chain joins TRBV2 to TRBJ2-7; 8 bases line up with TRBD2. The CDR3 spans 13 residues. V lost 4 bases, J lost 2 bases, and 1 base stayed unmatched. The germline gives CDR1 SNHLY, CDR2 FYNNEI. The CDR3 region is CASSVAGPYEQYF. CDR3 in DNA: TGTGCCAGCAGTGTAGCGGGGCCCTACGAGCAGTACTTC. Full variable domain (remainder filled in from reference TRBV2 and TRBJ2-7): EPEVTQTPSHQVTQMGQEVILRCVPISNHLYFYWYRQILGQKVEFLVSFYNNEISEKSEIFDDQFSVERPDGSNFTLKIRSTKLEDSAMYFCASSVAGPYEQYFGPGTRLTVT.

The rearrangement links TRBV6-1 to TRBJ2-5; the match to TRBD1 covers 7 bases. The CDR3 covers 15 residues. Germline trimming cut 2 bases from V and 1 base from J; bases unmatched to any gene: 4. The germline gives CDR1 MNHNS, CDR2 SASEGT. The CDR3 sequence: CASSESRGLQETQYF. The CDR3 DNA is TGTGCCAGCAGTGAATCGAGGGGGCTCCAAGAGACCCAGTACTTC.

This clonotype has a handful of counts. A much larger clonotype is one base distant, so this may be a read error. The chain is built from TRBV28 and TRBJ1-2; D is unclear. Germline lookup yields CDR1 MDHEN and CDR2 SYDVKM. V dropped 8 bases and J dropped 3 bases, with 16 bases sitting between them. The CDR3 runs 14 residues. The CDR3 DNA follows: TGTGCCAGCCTGGTTGGCGGCAGTTACTATGGCTACACCTTC. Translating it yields CASLVGGSYYGYTF.

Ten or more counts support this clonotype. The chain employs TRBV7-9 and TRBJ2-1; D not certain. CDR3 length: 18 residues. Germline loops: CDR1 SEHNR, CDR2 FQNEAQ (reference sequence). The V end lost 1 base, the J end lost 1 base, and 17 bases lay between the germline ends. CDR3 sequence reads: CASSLVAIKGPSYNEQFF. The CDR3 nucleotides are TGTGCCAGCAGCTTAGTGGCGATTAAAGGCCCTTCCTACAATGAGCAGTTCTTC. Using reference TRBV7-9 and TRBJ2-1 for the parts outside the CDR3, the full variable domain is DTGVSQNPRHKITKRGQNVTFRCDPISEHNRLYWYRQTLGQGPEFLTYFQNEAQLEKSRLLSDRFSAERPKGSFSTLEIQRTEQGDSAMYLCASSLVAIKGPSYNEQFFGPGTRLTVL.

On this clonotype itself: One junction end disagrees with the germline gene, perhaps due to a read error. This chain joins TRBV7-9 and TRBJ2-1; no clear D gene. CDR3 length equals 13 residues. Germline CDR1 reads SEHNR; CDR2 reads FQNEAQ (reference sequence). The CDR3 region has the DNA TGTGCCAACAGCTTATTTGCCGACAATGAGCAGTTCTTC. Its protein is CANSLFADNEQFF.

CDR3 nucleotides: TGTGCCAGCAGTGCCTGGGGGGACACAGATACGCAGTATTTT. Its protein is CASSAWGDTDTQYF. The gene calls are TRBV2 and TRBJ2-3; perhaps TRBD2 as D (6 bases). V was shortened by 4 bases and J by 2 bases, with 10 bases between the two germline ends. CDR3 length: 14 amino acids. CDR1 and CDR2 from the germline V gene are SNHLY and FYNNEI.

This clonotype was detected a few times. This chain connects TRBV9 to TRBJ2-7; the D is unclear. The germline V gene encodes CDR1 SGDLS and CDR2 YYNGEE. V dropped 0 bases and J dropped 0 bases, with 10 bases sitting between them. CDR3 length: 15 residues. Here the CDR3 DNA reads TGTGCCAGCAGCGTAGGACCCGAGAGCTCCTACGAGCAGTACTTC. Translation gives CASSVGPESSYEQYF.

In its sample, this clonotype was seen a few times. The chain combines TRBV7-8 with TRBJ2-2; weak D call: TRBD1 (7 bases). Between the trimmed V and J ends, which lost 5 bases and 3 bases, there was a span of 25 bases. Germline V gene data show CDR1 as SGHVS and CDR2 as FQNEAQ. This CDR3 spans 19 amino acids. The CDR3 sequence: CASSDGQARGTGYTGELFF. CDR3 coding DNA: TGTGCCAGCAGCGACGGACAGGCCCGGGGGACTGGCTACACCGGGGAGCTGTTTTTT.

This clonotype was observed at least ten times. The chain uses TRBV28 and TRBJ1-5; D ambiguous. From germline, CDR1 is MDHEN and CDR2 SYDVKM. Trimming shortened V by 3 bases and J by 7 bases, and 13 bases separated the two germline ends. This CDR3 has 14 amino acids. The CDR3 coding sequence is TGTGCCAGCAGTTTGATCGGTGACCGACAGCCCCAGCATTTT. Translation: CASSLIGDRQPQHF. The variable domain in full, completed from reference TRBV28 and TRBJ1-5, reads DVKVTQSSRYLVKRTGEKVFLECVQDMDHENMFWYRQDPGLGLRLIYFSYDVKMKEKGDIPEGYSVSREKKERFSLILESASTNQTSMYLCASSLIGDRQPQHFGDGTRLSIL.

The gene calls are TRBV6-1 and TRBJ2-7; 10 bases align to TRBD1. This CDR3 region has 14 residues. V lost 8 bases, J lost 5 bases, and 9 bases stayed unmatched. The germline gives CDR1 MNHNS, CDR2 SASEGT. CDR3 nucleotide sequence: TGTGCCAGCCCCGGGACAGGGGTAACCCACGAGCAGTACTTC. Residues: CASPGTGVTHEQYF.

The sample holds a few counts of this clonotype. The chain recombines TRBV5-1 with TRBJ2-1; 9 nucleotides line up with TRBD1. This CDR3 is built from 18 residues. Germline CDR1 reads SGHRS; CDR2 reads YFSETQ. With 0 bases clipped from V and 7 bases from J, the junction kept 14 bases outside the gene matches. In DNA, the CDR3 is TGCGCCAGCAGCTTGGACGCTATAGGGACAGGGAAGGAGAATGAGCAGTTCTTC. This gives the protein CASSLDAIGTGKENEQFF.

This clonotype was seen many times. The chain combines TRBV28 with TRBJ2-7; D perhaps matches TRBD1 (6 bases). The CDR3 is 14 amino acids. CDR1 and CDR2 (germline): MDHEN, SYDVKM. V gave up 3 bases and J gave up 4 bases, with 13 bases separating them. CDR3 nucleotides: TGTGCCAGCAGTTTGGCAGGGGTTGGGTACGAGCAGTACTTC. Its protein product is CASSLAGVGYEQYF.

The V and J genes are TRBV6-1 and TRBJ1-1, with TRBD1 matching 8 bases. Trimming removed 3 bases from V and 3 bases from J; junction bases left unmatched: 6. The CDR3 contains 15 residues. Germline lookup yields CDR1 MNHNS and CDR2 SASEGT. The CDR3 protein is CASSDKTGVYTEAFF. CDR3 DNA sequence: TGTGCCAGCAGTGACAAGACAGGGGTGTACACTGAAGCTTTCTTT.

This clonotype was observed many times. The DNA of the CDR3 is TGTGCCAGCGGGGAGGGGCGGGACACTGAAGCTTTCTTT. Encoded protein: CASGEGRDTEAFF. J is TRBJ1-1 and V is TRBV7-3; tentatively, D is TRBD1 (5 bases). Trimming left V 8 bases short and J 3 bases short, with 13 bases between. CDR1 and CDR2 (germline): SGHTA, FQGTGA. CDR3 length equals 13 residues.

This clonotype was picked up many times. The CDR3 protein is CASSLVGTGWNEQFF. CDR3 in DNA: TGTGCCAGCAGCTTGGTCGGGACAGGGTGGAATGAGCAGTTCTTC. The chain recombines TRBV5-5 with TRBJ2-1; 9 bases are shared with TRBD1. CDR1 and CDR2 (germline): SGHKS, YYEKEE (reference sequence). CDR3 length: 15 amino acids. V shed 0 bases, J shed 7 bases, and the junction held 5 bases outside the gene matches.

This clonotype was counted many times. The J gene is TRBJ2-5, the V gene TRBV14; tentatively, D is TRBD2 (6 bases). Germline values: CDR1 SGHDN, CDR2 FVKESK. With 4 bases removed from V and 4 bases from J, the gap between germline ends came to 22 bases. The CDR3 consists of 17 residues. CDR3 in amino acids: CASSPQAEGGFGETQYF. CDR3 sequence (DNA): TGTGCCAGCAGCCCCCAAGCGGAGGGTGGGTTTGGAGAGACCCAGTACTTC. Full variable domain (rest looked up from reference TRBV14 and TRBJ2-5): EAGVTQFPSHSVIEKGQTVTLRCDPISGHDNLYWYRRVMGKEIKFLLHFVKESKQDESGMPNNRFLAERTGGTYSTLKVQPAELEDSGVYFCASSPQAEGGFGETQYFGPGTRLLVL.

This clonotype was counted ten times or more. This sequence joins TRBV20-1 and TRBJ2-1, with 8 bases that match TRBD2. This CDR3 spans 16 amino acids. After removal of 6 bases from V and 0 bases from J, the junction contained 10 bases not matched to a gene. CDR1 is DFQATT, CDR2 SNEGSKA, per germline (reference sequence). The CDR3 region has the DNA TGCAGTGCGAGTTTCCCCAGCGGGAGCTCCTACAATGAGCAGTTCTTC. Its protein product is CSASFPSGSSYNEQFF.

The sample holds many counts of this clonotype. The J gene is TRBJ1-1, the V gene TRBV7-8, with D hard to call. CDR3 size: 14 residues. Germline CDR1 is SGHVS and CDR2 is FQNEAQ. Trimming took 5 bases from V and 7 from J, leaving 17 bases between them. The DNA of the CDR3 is TGTGCCAGCAGCCAAGGAGTTGGATTCAATGAAGCTTTCTTT. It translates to CASSQGVGFNEAFF. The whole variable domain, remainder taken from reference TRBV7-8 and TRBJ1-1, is GAGVSQSPRYKVAKRGQDVALRCDPISGHVSLFWYQQALGQGPEFLTYFQNEAQLDKSGLPSDRFFAERPEGSVSTLKIQRTQQEDSAVYLCASSQGVGFNEAFFGQGTRLTVV.